This T cell receptor beta chain comes out of a study of shared clonotypes between healthy human individuals (dated by TCRdb to about 2020). Turning to the overall study: A couple of women and a few men aged 18 to 49 years were included in the cohort. For each donor, three plates each were used for CD4 naive and CD4 memory, two plates were used for CD8 naive, and one plate was used for CD8 memory. To estimate repertoire size and how much clonotype sharing occurs between individuals, the study deeply sequenced the blood TCR repertoires of five healthy adults. Different laboratories and diverse techniques were used to prepare libraries and sequence TCR repertoires, to increase sequencing depth and limit assay-specific biases. Leukapheresis yielded between about 0.9 and 9 billion PBMCs per donor. Broader findings and caveats from the paper: The small number of donors limited the genetic and exposure-history diversity represented. Roughly 5.2% of naive CD4, 3.5% of naive CD8, approximately 2.2% of memory CD4, and 0.35% to 0.4% of memory CD8 clonotypes were shared across several donors. Rarefaction of sorted-subset datasets indicated incomplete sequencing despite the large sequencing depth. Pairwise subsampling led to the expectation that sequencing depth would affect the degree of clonotype sharing among donors. Only blood was sampled, and tissue TCR repertoires likely differ from those in blood. Compared with non-shared clonotypes, clonotypes shared by all four sorted-subset donors had higher generation probabilities. Naive subsets generally had larger estimated clonotype richness than memory subsets did.

Donors were healthy HIV-negative adults with no recently reported acute infections or vaccinations. All donors were Caucasian adults living in Nashville, Tennessee, USA. CD4+ T cells were enriched by magnetic negative selection; naive cells were then positively selected on CD45RA, and the negative fraction formed the memory subset. Blood was collected by leukapheresis, and PBMCs were isolated by Ficoll-Histopaque density gradient centrifugation and then cryopreserved in liquid nitrogen vapor phase. Analytical flow cytometry was used to check the purity and quantity of every magnetically sorted T cell population. Each sorted fraction had its genomic DNA isolated and then quantified by UV absorbance on a Nanodrop 2000c. From V the trimming removes 5 bases and from J it removes 2 bases, while the gene matches leave 1 base of the junction unaccounted for. The germline V gene supplies CDR1 MDHEN and CDR2 SYDVKM. The CDR3 contains 14 residues, cysteine and phenylalanine counted. This entry keeps only the CDR3 DNA: 42 bases, framed from base 1.

Using the deep immunoSEQ assay, multiplex PCR amplified TCR CDR3 regions from genomic DNA. Extracted genomic DNA from each cell subset was distributed evenly across all wells of several immunoSEQ 96-well plates, and each plate was treated as a replicate. Each replicate PCR for sorted subsets received roughly 0.2 ug genomic DNA, equal to roughly 33,000 T cell genomes. The purified libraries were quantified using a Qubit 3.0 fluorometer, sized with a Bioanalyzer 2100, and then quantified again using the KAPA Library Quantification kit. Each immunoSEQ 96-well plate was sequenced on its own single-read 150-cycle Illumina NextSeq 550 flow cell. For the original study's pipeline: Because only junctional sequences without quality scores were contained in the immunoSEQ output, filtering matching that applied to full-length reads could not be performed. Sequences were annotated with PyIR, a Python wrapper for IgBLAST v1.9, using IMGT germline references to assign V/J genes and CDR3. Reads with weak V/J assignments (E-value above 1e-6), missing CDR3, stop codons, out-of-frame junctions, or ambiguous translated residues were removed. V3J clonotypes were defined as sequences sharing the same inferred V gene, J gene, and CDR3 amino acid sequence. The percentage overlap between two repertoires was calculated by dividing the number of shared unique clonotypes by the size of the smaller repertoire. Repertoire richness was assessed with RTK rarefaction, the Chao1 estimator, and Recon v2.1 estimates of unobserved clonotypes. OLGA was used to compute generation probabilities for all TCRbeta clonotypes that the gDNA method yielded from a few donors. TCRdb retrieved this table from immuneACCESS and kept in-frame rearrangements only. Not all clones are present; in checked studies, unresolved V genes account for under half, and no reason is known for the remainder. The D gene and trimming were derived from the DNA, and the V and J assignments and clone size from that table. This sample is represented by 2 million to 2.5 million clones; 80% to 95% of them were singletons. About 0.34% of the sample goes to the ten largest clones.

This clone has only one observation. Its antigen specificity is not known. Per-nucleotide qualities are absent, and no much larger clonotype sits a single base away. The same CDR3 also results from other DNA sequences found in this sample. The sequence is built from TRBV28 and TRBJ2-7, with 12 central nucleotides matching TRBD2. This clonotype was sampled from a man between 18 and 29 years old in good health. Some clones in this sample may be carry-over from other donors' samples. Input material: naive CD4+ T cells from PBMCs. The intended sense of this specimen's cell subset or site label: CD45RA+ positively selected. The sequence in DNA is TGTGCCAGCAGTCTAGCGGGAGGGCCCTACGAGCAGTACTTC. This sequence encodes CASSLAGGPYEQYF. The CDR3 plus the reference TRBV28 and TRBJ2-7 genes for the other parts give the full variable domain: DVKVTQSSRYLVKRTGEKVFLECVQDMDHENMFWYRQDPGLGLRLIYFSYDVKMKEKGDIPEGYSVSREKKERFSLILESASTNQTSMYLCASSLAGGPYEQYFGPGTRLTVT.